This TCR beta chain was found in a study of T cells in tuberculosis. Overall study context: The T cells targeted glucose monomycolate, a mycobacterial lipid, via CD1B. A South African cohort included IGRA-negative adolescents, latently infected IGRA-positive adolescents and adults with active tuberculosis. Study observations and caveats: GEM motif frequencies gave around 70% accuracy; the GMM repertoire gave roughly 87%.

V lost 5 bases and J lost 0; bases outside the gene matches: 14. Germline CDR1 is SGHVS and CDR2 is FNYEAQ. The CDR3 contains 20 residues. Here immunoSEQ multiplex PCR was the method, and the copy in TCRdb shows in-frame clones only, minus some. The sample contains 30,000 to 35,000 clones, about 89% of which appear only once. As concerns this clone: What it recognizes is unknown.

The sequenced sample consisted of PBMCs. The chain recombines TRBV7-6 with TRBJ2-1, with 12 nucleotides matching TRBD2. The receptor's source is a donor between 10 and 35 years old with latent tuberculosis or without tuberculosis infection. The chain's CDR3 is CASSPRGRLAGDPSYNEQFF. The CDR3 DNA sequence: TGTGCCAGCAGCCCGAGGGGCCGACTAGCGGGAGATCCCTCCTACAATGAGCAGTTCTTC.